The rows below give T cell receptor beta chains drawn from one sample of a study of identical twins. TCRdb reanalysed the 5' RACE reads using MiXCR and keeps one entry per CDR3 protein. The top ten hold around 3% of the sample, which has some 440,000 distinct CDR3 sequences, around 24% seen once. Separately, the same data were catalogued under a study of T cells expressing NK-cell markers.

Sequencing was performed on CD4+ T cells sorted from blood. These receptors were obtained from a woman younger than 35 in good health. CDR3s include the opening cysteine and the closing phenylalanine or tryptophan. D genes are given only for firm matches. Only part of the rows carry a size: once, few, many, or a class if the clone is expanded.

CDR3 DNA: TGCAGCGTTGAAGAAGGGACGCGGGGGATGGGGCAGTACTTC; CDR3 protein: CSVEEGTRGMGQYF; clone size: few; J gene: TRBJ2-7; V gene: TRBV29-1; D gene: TRBD2
CDR3 DNA: TGCAGTGTAGGCGGGGAGAGTTCACCCCTCCACTTT; CDR3 protein: CSVGGESSPLHF; clone size: few; J gene: TRBJ1-6; V gene: TRBV20-1; D gene: .
CDR3 DNA: TGTGCCAGCAGCTTAAAGGGAGTCAATTCACCCCTCCACTTT; CDR3 protein: CASSLKGVNSPLHF; clone size: many; J gene: TRBJ1-6; V gene: TRBV7-2; D gene: .
CDR3 DNA: TGTGCCAGCAGCTTAGGGATCTACCAAGAGACCCAGTACTTC; CDR3 protein: CASSLGIYQETQYF; clone size: few; J gene: TRBJ2-5; V gene: TRBV11-3; D gene: .
CDR3 DNA: TGTGCCATCAGTGACCTCGTACGGCAGGGAAATGGCTACACCTTC; CDR3 protein: CAISDLVRQGNGYTF; clone size: .; J gene: TRBJ1-2; V gene: TRBV10-3; D gene: .
CDR3 DNA: TGTGCCAGCAGCCAAGAATGGAGTATGGGGCTGAACACTGAAGCTTTCTTT; CDR3 protein: CASSQEWSMGLNTEAFF; clone size: .; J gene: TRBJ1-1; V gene: TRBV14; D gene: .
CDR3 DNA: TGTGCCAGCAGCTTAAGGGCAAGCTCGGGCACTGAAGCTTTCTTT; CDR3 protein: CASSLRASSGTEAFF; clone size: few; J gene: TRBJ1-1; V gene: TRBV7-2; D gene: .
CDR3 DNA: TGCGCCAGCAGCCGGGACAGGGTATCCTACGAGCAGTACTTC; CDR3 protein: CASSRDRVSYEQYF; clone size: many; J gene: TRBJ2-7; V gene: TRBV5-1; D gene: TRBD1
CDR3 DNA: TGCAGTGCTGGACAGAATTCACCCCTCCACTTT; CDR3 protein: CSAGQNSPLHF; clone size: few; J gene: TRBJ1-6; V gene: TRBV20-1; D gene: .
CDR3 DNA: TGTGCCATCCCACAGGGGGCCTCGAACACCGGGGAGCTGTTTTTT; CDR3 protein: CAIPQGASNTGELFF; clone size: .; J gene: TRBJ2-2; V gene: TRBV12-3/TRBV12-4; D gene: TRBD1
CDR3 DNA: TGTGCCAGCAGCTTAGGGAGGGGGAGTTTAGAGCAGTTCTTC; CDR3 protein: CASSLGRGSLEQFF; clone size: .; J gene: TRBJ2-1; V gene: TRBV11-2; D gene: .
CDR3 DNA: TGTGCCACCACGGGGGGGAGGGACAGGGCCTACGAGCAGTACTTC; CDR3 protein: CATTGGRDRAYEQYF; clone size: few; J gene: TRBJ2-7; V gene: TRBV7-9; D gene: .
CDR3 DNA: TGCGCCAGCAGTTCAGTACTCCAGCAGGAAGCTTTCTTT; CDR3 protein: CASSSVLQQEAFF; clone size: .; J gene: TRBJ1-1; V gene: TRBV10-1; D gene: .
CDR3 DNA: TGCAGTGCTAGTAAGAACACTGAAGCTTTCTTT; CDR3 protein: CSASKNTEAFF; clone size: many; J gene: TRBJ1-1; V gene: TRBV20-1; D gene: .
CDR3 DNA: TGTGCCAGCAGTTTAGCAGGGCTTTACACTGAAGCTTTCTTT; CDR3 protein: CASSLAGLYTEAFF; clone size: few; J gene: TRBJ1-1; V gene: TRBV12-3/TRBV12-4; D gene: .
CDR3 DNA: TGTGCCAGCAGTGATGGATTAGCGGGAGAGACCCAGTACTTC; CDR3 protein: CASSDGLAGETQYF; clone size: few; J gene: TRBJ2-5; V gene: TRBV25-1; D gene: TRBD2
CDR3 DNA: TGTGCCAGCAGCGCCCAGGGACAGGTTAGCACAGATACGCAGTATTTT; CDR3 protein: CASSAQGQVSTDTQYF; clone size: .; J gene: TRBJ2-3; V gene: TRBV11-2; D gene: TRBD1
CDR3 DNA: TGTGCTAGTGAAGGACAGGGGGCCAGGATGAATGAGCAGTTCTTC; CDR3 protein: CASEGQGARMNEQFF; clone size: .; J gene: TRBJ2-1; V gene: TRBV12-5; D gene: TRBD1
CDR3 DNA: TGCGCCAGCAGCGGACAGGGGGCTAGCTCCTACAATGAGCAGTTCTTC; CDR3 protein: CASSGQGASSYNEQFF; clone size: many; J gene: TRBJ2-1; V gene: TRBV5-1; D gene: TRBD1
CDR3 DNA: TGTGCCAGCCGAAGAAGGACAGATACGCAGTATTTT; CDR3 protein: CASRRRTDTQYF; clone size: many; J gene: TRBJ2-3; V gene: TRBV6-2/TRBV6-3; D gene: .
CDR3 DNA: TGCGCCAGCAGCCGGTCCCGAGTCGGCTACGAGCAGTACTTC; CDR3 protein: CASSRSRVGYEQYF; clone size: .; J gene: TRBJ2-7; V gene: TRBV5-1; D gene: .
CDR3 DNA: TGTGCCAGCAGCCAAGCCCCGTTATATGGCTACACCTTC; CDR3 protein: CASSQAPLYGYTF; clone size: few; J gene: TRBJ1-2; V gene: TRBV3-1; D gene: .
CDR3 DNA: TGTGCCTGGAGTGTACAGGTGGATGAGCAGTTCTTC; CDR3 protein: CAWSVQVDEQFF; clone size: few; J gene: TRBJ2-1; V gene: TRBV30; D gene: .